The 4 T cell receptor beta chains in this list originate from one sample, sequenced in a study of Graves' ophthalmopathy and Graves' hyperthyroidism. Using RNA transcripts, the TCR beta CDR3 regions were amplified. RT-PCR in the first round used HTBI primers; a second-round multiplex PCR followed. TCRdb reanalysed the multiplex PCR reads using MiXCR and keeps one entry per CDR3 protein. This sample has 500,000 to 700,000 distinct CDR3 sequences; less than 40% occur once, and the top ten carry about 4%. The source material was peripheral blood or thyroid tissue (not recorded which). Source of these receptors: an adult man with Graves' hyperthyroidism.

This clonotype showed up many times. This chain joins TRBV7-2 and TRBJ2-2; the match to TRBD2 covers 11 bases. The junction had 6 bases not matched to a gene; V was cut back by 1 base and J by 5 bases. Germline assignment: CDR1 SGHTA and CDR2 FQGNSA. CDR3 length equals 17 residues. The DNA for the CDR3 is TGTGCCAGCAGCTTAGTTGAGTTAGCGGGGGGGACCGGGGAGCTGTTTTTT. It yields the protein CASSLVELAGGTGELFF.

This clonotype has at least ten counts. The chain joins TRBV15 to TRBJ2-7, with 7 bases aligning to TRBD1. The CDR3 runs to 14 residues. With 4 bases clipped from V and 2 bases from J, the junction kept 5 bases outside the gene matches. Germline V gene data show CDR1 as LNHNV and CDR2 as YYDKDF (reference sequence). CDR3: CATSMRDSTYEQYF. The CDR3 nucleotides are TGTGCCACCAGCATGAGGGACAGTACCTACGAGCAGTACTTC.

This clonotype was seen repeatedly, ten times or more. The chain recombines TRBV6-6 with TRBJ1-6; D unclear. Germline CDR1 and CDR2: MNHNY and SVGAGI (reference sequence). The length of the CDR3 is 14 residues. V was pared by 5 bases and J by 7 bases, with 12 bases between. CDR3 residues: CASSEIPENSPLHF. The CDR3 DNA sequence: TGTGCCAGCAGTGAAATCCCGGAAAATTCACCCCTCCACTTT.

A word on this clonotype: This may stem from a read error, because a much larger clone lies one nucleotide away. DNA for the CDR3: TGTGCCAGCAGTTCTGTCATTGGAAACACCGTATATTTT. This codes for CASSSVIGNTVYF. The V call is TRBV11-3, the J call TRBJ1-3; D unresolved. The CDR3 is 13 amino acids. CDR1 and CDR2 from the germline V gene are SGHNT and YENEEA.